This paragraph covers one T cell receptor beta chain sequence. Its antigen is currently unknown. Profiling relied on immunoSEQ multiplex PCR, and the TCRdb table lists in-frame clones only, not all of them. The sample lists 65,000 to 95,000 clones; 75% to 85% were seen once. This sample was included in a study of T cell clones after liver transplantation. Background on the study: A pre-transplant mixed lymphocyte reaction with TCRbeta sequencing defined graft-donor-reactive clones followed in post-transplant blood.

The CDR3 totals 15 residues. The V gene's germline CDR1 is MNHNY and CDR2 SVGAGI (reference sequence). The V gene end was trimmed by 5 bases and the J gene end by 6 bases; junction bases not matched to a gene: 9. Study outcomes and limitations: Post-transplant, graft-donor-reactive CD4 TCRbeta sequences in blood dropped significantly in most of the 8 subjects.

The V and J genes are TRBV6-6 and TRBJ1-5, with 8 bases fitting TRBD1. This TCR came from a human donor who received a liver transplant. Specimen: CD4+ T cells from blood, collected before liver transplant. DNA of the CDR3: TGTGCCAGCAGTGCGCAGGGGGCAGGTGGTCAGCCCCAGCATTTT. Translating gives CASSAQGAGGQPQHF.